The entry below describes one TCR beta chain. This specimen comes from a study of blood T cell repertoires in COVID-19. Germline values: CDR1 KGHDR, CDR2 SFDVKD. The CDR3 is made up of 15 amino acids. The junction had 5 bases not matched to a gene; V was cut back by 5 bases and J by 4 bases. Using immunoSEQ multiplex PCR, the repertoire was profiled, and TCRdb retains in-frame clones only, with some absent. Among 200,000 to 300,000 clones, around 88% were seen once, and the ten largest hold 2.5%. The sample consisted of PBMCs or T cells enriched from blood (not recorded which). V and J are TRBV24-1 and TRBJ2-3, with 10 bases fitting TRBD1. The receptor was isolated from a woman aged 40 to 55 with acute COVID-19. The CDR3 region is CATSGGTGAADTQYF. CDR3 bases: TGTGCCACCAGTGGGGGGACAGGGGCGGCAGATACGCAGTATTTT.